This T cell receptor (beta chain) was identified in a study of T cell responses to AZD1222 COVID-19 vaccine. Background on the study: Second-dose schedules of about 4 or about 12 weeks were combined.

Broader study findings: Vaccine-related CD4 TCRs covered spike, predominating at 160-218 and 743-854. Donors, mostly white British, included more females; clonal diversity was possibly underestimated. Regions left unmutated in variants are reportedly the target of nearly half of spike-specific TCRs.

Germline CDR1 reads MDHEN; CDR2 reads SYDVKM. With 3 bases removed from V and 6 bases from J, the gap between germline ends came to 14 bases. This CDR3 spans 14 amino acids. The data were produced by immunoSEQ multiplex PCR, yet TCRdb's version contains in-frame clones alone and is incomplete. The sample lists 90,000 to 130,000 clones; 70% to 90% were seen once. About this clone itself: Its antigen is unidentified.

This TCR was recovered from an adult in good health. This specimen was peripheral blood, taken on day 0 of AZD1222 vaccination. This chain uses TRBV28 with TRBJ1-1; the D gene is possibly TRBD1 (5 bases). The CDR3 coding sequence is TGTGCCAGCAGTTTGGCGGGGACGGCGGCTGAAGCTTTCTTT. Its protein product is CASSLAGTAAEAFF.